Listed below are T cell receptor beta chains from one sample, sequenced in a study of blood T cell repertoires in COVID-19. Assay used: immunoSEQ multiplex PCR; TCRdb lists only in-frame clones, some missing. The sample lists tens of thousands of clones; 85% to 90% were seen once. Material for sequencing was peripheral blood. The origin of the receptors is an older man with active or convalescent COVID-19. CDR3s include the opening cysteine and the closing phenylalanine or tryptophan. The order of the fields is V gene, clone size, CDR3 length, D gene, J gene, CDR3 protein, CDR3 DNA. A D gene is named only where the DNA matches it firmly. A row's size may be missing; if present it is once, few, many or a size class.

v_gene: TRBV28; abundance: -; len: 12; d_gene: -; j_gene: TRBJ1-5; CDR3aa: CASTRSNQPQHF; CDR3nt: TGTGCCAGTACCAGGAGCAATCAGCCCCAGCATTTT
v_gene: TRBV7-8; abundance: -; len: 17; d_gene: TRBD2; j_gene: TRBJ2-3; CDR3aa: CASSKSLTSGKRDTQYF; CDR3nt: TGTGCCAGCAGCAAGTCACTAACTAGCGGGAAGAGAGATACGCAGTATTTT
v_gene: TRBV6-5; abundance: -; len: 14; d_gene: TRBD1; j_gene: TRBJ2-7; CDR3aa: CASSKGTESYEQYF; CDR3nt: TGTGCCAGCAGTAAGGGGACAGAGTCCTACGAGCAGTACTTC
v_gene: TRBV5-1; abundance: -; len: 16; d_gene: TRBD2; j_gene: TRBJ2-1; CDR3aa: CASKGVAGFSYNEQFF; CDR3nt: TGCGCCAGCAAGGGTGTAGCGGGCTTCTCCTACAATGAGCAGTTCTTC
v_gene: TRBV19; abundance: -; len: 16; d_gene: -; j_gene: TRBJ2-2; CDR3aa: CASNHGGYPVTGELFF; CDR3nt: TGTGCCAGTAATCATGGGGGGTACCCGGTAACCGGGGAGCTGTTTTTT
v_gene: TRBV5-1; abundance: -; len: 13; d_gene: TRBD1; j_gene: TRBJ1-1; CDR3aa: CASSSTGGTEAFF; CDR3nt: TGCGCCAGCAGCTCAACAGGGGGCACTGAAGCTTTCTTT
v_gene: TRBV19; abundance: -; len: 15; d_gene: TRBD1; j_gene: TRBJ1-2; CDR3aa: CASMETGTVTGGYTF; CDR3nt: TGTGCCAGTATGGAGACAGGGACGGTGACGGGCGGCTACACCTTC
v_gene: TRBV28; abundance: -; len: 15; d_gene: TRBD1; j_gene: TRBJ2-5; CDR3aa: CASSTRQGVLKTQYF; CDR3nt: TGTGCCAGCAGTACCCGACAGGGGGTATTGAAGACCCAGTACTTC
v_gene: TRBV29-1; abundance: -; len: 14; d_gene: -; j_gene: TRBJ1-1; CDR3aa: CSGQSGVRGTEAFF; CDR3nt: TGCAGCGGACAGTCGGGGGTAAGGGGCACTGAAGCTTTCTTT
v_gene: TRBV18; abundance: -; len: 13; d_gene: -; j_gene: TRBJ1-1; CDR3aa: CASSPESYTEAFF; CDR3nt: TGTGCCAGCTCACCAGAGAGCTACACTGAAGCTTTCTTT
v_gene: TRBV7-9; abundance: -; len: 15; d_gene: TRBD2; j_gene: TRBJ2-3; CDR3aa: CASSAGLANTDTQYF; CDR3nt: TGTGCCAGCAGCGCGGGACTAGCAAACACAGATACGCAGTATTTT
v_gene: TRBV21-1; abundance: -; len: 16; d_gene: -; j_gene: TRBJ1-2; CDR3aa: CASSKERAYRSAGYTF; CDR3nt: TGTGCCAGCAGCAAAGAAAGAGCCTACAGGTCCGCGGGCTACACCTTC
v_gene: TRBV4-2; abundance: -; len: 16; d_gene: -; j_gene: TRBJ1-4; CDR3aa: CASSQDVGQSREKLFF; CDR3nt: TGTGCCAGCAGCCAAGACGTCGGACAGTCCCGTGAAAAACTGTTTTTT
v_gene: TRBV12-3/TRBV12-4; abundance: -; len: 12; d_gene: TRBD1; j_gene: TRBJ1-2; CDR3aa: CASSWTGGGYTF; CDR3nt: TGTGCCAGCAGTTGGACAGGGGGTGGCTACACCTTC
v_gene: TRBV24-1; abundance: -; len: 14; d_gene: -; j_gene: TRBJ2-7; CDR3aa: CATSDPFRSYEQYF; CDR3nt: TGTGCCACCAGTGATCCCTTTAGATCCTACGAGCAGTACTTC
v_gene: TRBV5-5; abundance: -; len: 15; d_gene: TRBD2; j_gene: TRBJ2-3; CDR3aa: CASTTGLGSADTQYF; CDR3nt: TGTGCCAGCACCACCGGACTAGGCTCGGCAGATACGCAGTATTTT
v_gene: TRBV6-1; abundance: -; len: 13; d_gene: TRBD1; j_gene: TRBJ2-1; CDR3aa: CASHWTGGLEQFF; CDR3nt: TGTGCCAGCCACTGGACAGGGGGCTTGGAGCAGTTCTTC
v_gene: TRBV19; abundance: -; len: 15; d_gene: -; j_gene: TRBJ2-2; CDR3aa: CASSFLGVRTGELFF; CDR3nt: TGTGCCAGTAGTTTTCTAGGGGTTCGGACCGGGGAGCTGTTTTTT
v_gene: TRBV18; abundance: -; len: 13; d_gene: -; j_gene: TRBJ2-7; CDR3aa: CASSPLAANEQYF; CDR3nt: TGTGCCAGCTCACCGTTGGCGGCCAACGAGCAGTACTTC
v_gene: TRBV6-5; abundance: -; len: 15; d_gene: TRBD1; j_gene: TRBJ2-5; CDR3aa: CASSYNFGQGETQYF; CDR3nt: TGTGCCAGCAGTTACAACTTCGGACAGGGGGAGACCCAGTACTTC
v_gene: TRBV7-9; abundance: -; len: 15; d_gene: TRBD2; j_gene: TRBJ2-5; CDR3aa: CASSVGLAGEETQYF; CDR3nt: TGTGCCAGCAGCGTCGGACTAGCGGGAGAAGAGACCCAGTACTTC
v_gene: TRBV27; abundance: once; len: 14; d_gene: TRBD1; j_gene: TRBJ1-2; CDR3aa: CASKGAIANYGYTF; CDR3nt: TGTGCCAGCAAGGGGGCGATAGCTAACTATGGCTACACCTTC
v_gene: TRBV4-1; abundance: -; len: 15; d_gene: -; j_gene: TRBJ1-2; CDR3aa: CASSPQDSTNYGYTF; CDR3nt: TGCGCCAGCAGCCCCCAGGACAGCACTAACTATGGCTACACCTTC
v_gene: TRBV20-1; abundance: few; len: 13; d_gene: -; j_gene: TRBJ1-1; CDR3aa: CSASGTLNTEAFF; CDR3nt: TGCAGTGCTAGTGGGACACTCAACACTGAAGCTTTCTTT
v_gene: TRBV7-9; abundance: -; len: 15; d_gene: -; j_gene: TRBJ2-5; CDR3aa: CAGSWGRTPEETQYF; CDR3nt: TGTGCCGGCTCTTGGGGCCGAACCCCTGAAGAGACCCAGTACTTC
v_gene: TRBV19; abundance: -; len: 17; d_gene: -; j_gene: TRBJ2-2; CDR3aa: CASSIDLFGGGTGELFF; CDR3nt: TGTGCCAGTAGTATAGATCTATTTGGGGGCGGCACCGGGGAGCTGTTTTTT
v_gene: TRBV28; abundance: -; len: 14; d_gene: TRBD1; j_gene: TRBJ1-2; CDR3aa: CASRPPGQGLGYTF; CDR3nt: TGTGCCAGCAGACCCCCGGGACAGGGTTTGGGCTACACCTTC
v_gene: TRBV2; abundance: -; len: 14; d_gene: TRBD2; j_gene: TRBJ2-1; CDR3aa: CASSGESSGRSQFF; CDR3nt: TGTGCCAGCAGTGGAGAGTCTAGCGGGAGGTCCCAGTTCTTC
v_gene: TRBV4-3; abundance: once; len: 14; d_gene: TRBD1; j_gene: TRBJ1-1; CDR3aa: CASSPRDREAEAFF; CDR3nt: TGCGCCAGCAGCCCCCGGGACAGGGAAGCTGAAGCTTTCTTT
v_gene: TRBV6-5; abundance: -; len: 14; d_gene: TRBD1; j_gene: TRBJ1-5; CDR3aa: CASSPQGASQPQHF; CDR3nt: TGTGCCAGCAGCCCCCAGGGGGCTAGTCAGCCCCAGCATTTT
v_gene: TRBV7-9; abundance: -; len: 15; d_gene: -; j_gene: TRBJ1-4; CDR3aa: CASSGPVATNEKLFF; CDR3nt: TGTGCCAGCAGTGGTCCGGTTGCAACTAATGAAAAACTGTTTTTT
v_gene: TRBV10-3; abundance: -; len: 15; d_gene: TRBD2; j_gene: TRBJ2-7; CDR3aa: CAISRAGGGSYEQYF; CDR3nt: TGTGCCATCAGTAGGGCGGGAGGGGGCTCCTACGAGCAGTACTTC
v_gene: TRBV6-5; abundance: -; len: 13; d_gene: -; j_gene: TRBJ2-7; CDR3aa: CASRKGRTYEQYF; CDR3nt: TGTGCCAGCCGGAAAGGGAGGACCTACGAGCAGTACTTC
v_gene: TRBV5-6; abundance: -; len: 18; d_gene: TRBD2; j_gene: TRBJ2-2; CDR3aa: CASSLASLAGGVTGELFF; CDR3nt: TGTGCCAGCAGCTTGGCATCCCTAGCGGGAGGGGTCACCGGGGAGCTGTTTTTT
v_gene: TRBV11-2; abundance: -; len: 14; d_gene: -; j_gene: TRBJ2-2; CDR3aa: CASRQPRGHGELFF; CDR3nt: TGTGCCAGCAGACAACCTAGGGGTCACGGGGAGCTGTTTTTT
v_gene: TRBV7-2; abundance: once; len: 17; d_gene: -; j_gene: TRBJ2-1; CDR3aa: CASSPQDSGYKVHEQFF; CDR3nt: TGTGCCAGCAGCCCCCAAGATAGCGGTTACAAGGTCCATGAGCAGTTCTTC
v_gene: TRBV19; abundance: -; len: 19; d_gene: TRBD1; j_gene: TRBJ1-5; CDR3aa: CASSRTGTGGTRGNQPQHF; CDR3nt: TGTGCCAGTAGTCGTACCGGGACAGGGGGCACTCGCGGCAATCAGCCCCAGCATTTT
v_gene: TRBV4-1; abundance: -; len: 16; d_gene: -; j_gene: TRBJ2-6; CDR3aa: CASSPGGGPGANVLTF; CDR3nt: TGCGCCAGCAGCCCGGGGGGCGGGCCTGGGGCCAACGTCCTGACTTTC
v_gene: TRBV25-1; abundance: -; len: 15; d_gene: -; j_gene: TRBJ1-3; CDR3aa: CASSPAGTTGNTIYF; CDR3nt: TGTGCCAGCAGCCCCGCGGGGACGACTGGAAACACCATATATTTT
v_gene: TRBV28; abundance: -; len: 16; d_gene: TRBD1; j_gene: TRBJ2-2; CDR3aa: CASSLTGQPAAGELFF; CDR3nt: TGTGCCAGCAGCCTAACGGGACAGCCAGCCGCCGGGGAGCTGTTTTTT
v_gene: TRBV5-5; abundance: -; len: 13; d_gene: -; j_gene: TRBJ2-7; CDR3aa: CASGKEGYYEQYF; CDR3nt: TGTGCCAGCGGAAAAGAGGGATACTACGAGCAGTACTTC
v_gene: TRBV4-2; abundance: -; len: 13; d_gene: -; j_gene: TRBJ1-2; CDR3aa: CASSQGGANGYTF; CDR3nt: TGTGCCAGCAGCCAGGGGGGGGCTAATGGCTACACCTTC
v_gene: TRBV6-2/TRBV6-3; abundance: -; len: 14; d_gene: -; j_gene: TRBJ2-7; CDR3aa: CASSHYSELYEQYF; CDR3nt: TGTGCCAGCAGTCACTACTCTGAACTATACGAGCAGTACTTC
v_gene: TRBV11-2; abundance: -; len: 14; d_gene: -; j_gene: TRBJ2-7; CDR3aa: CASSLDTGTYEQYF; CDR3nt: TGTGCCAGCAGCTTAGACACCGGGACCTACGAGCAGTACTTC
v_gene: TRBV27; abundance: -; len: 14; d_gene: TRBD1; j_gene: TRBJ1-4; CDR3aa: CASSPMTGGEKLFF; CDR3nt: TGTGCCAGCAGTCCAATGACAGGGGGTGAAAAACTGTTTTTT
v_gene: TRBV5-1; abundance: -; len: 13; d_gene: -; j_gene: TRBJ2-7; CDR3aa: CASSLGQNYEQYF; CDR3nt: TGCGCCAGCAGCTTGGGACAGAACTACGAGCAGTACTTC
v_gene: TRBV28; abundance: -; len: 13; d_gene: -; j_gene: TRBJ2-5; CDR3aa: CASSLQVQETQYF; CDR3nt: TGTGCCAGCAGTTTGCAGGTCCAAGAGACCCAGTACTTC
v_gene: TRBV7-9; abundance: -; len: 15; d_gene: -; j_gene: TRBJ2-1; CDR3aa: CASSTRGSSYNEQFF; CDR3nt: TGTGCCAGCAGTACACGGGGGAGTTCCTACAATGAGCAGTTCTTC
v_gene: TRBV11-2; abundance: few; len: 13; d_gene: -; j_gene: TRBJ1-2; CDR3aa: CASSSHNPYGYTF; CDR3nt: TGTGCCAGCAGCTCTCACAACCCCTATGGCTACACCTTC
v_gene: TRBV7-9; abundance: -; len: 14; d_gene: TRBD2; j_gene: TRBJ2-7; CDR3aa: CASSPTSGIYEQYF; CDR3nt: TGTGCCAGCAGCCCGACTAGCGGAATCTACGAGCAGTACTTC